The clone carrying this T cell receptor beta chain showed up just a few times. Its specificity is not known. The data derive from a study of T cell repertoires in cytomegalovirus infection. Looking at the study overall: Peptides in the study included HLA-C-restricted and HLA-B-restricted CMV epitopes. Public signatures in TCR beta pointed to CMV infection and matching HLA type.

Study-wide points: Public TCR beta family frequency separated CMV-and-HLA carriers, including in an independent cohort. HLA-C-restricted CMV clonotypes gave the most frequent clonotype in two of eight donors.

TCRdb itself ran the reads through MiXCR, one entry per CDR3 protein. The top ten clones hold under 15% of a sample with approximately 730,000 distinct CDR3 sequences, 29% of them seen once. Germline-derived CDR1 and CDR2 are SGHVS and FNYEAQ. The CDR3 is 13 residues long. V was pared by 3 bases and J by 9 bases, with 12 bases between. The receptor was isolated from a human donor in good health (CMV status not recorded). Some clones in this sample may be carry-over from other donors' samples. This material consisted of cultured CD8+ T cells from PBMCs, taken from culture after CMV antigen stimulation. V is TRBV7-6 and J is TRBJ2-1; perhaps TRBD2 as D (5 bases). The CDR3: CASSLMVAGEQFF. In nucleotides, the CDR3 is TGTGCCAGCAGCTTGATGGTTGCGGGTGAGCAGTTCTTC.